This T cell receptor beta chain was captured in a study of persistence of HIV-infected CD4 T cells. The libraries were made with immunoSEQ version 4 in survey mode. TCRdb keeps only in-frame clones here, not all; method: immunoSEQ multiplex PCR. Of around 45,000 clones in the sample, just over 90% were seen once. CDR1 is SGHNT and CDR2 is YYREEE in the germline V gene (reference sequence). CDR3 length: 13 amino acids. V was cut by 0 bases and J by 7 bases, with 8 bases left in between. Cells were stimulated nonspecifically with anti-CD3/anti-CD28 magnetic beads. CD4+ T cells upregulating both CD40 ligand and CD69 were sorted as responding cells. A word on this clone: Its antigen is currently unknown.

This material consisted of CD4+ T cells sorted from PBMCs after roughly 19-hour stimulation, taken from a patient who received antiretroviral therapy. The chain carries TRBV5-4 and TRBJ1-3, with D unclear. This receptor was taken from an adult man with HIV who was CMV-seropositive. CDR3: CASSLAGRNTIYF. The CDR3 coding sequence is TGTGCCAGCAGCTTGGCCGGGAGGAACACCATATATTTT.